This TCR beta chain originates from a study of early T cells in non-severe SARS-CoV-2 infection. Study-level background: Chains stayed unpaired after sequencing of bulk RNA from unsorted whole blood.

In TCRdb, the 5' RACE reads were re-called with MiXCR into one record per CDR3 protein. The table records 50,000 or so distinct CDR3 sequences, around 11% of them present only once. CDR1 LGHNA and CDR2 YSLEER come from the germline V gene. The ends lost 5 bases at V and 2 bases at J; junction bases unmatched: 3. The CDR3 spans 15 residues. The sequence was obtained from an adult who was a healthcare worker with PCR-confirmed SARS-CoV-2 infection or an uninfected control (not recorded which). This chain connects TRBV4-3 to TRBJ2-2; 9 positions match TRBD1. The sequenced sample was whole blood. The CDR3 DNA reads TGCGCCAGCAGCACGGGACAGGGCAACACCGGGGAGCTGTTTTTT. Residues: CASSTGQGNTGELFF.